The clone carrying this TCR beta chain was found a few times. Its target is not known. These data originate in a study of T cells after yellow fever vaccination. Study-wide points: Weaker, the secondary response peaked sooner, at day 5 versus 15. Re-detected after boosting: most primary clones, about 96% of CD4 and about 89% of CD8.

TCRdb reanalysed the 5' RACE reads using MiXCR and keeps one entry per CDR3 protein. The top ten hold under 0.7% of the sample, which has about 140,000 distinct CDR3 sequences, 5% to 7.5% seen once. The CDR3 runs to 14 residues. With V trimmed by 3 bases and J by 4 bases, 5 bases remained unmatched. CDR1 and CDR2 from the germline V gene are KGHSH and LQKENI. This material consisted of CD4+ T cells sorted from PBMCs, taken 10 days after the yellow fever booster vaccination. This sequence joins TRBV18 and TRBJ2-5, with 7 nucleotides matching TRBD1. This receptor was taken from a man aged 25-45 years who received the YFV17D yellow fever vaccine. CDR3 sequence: CASSPPTGRETQYF. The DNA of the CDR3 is TGTGCCAGCTCACCTCCGACAGGGAGAGAGACCCAGTACTTC.